A selection of T cell receptor beta chains follows, all from one sample in a study of hypomethylating agent response in myelodysplastic syndrome. This table comes from immunoSEQ multiplex PCR, and its TCRdb copy is limited to in-frame clones, with some not included. The table shows several thousand clones, with roughly four fifths occurring only once. The source was bone marrow, collected before or after starting hypomethylating agent treatment for myelodysplastic syndrome (not recorded which). The source is a human donor with myelodysplastic syndrome. Both conserved end residues are part of each CDR3. The D gene is left open where the match is weak. A clone size is listed for some rows: how often the clone was seen (once, few, many), or a class if it is expanded.

clone_size j_call v_call d_call cdr3_nt cdr3_aa
few TRBJ1-1 TRBV11-2 - TGTGCCAGCTGGGCCGGCGGGTCCACTGAAGCTTTCTTT CASWAGGSTEAFF
- TRBJ1-1 TRBV5-6 - TGTGCCAGCAGCTTGGACACCGAAGCTTTCTTT CASSLDTEAFF
- TRBJ2-1 TRBV10-3 - TGTGCCATCAGTGACCCGATTGCGAGCTCCTACAATGAGCAGTTCTTC CAISDPIASSYNEQFF
few TRBJ1-2 TRBV19 - TGTGCCAGTAGTATACAGGGACCCTATGGCTACACCTTC CASSIQGPYGYTF
- TRBJ2-6 TRBV5-5 TRBD1 TGTGCCAGCGGGACAGTCACTGGGGCCAACGTCCTGACTTTC CASGTVTGANVLTF
- TRBJ2-1 TRBV18 - TGTGCCAGCTCACCACCGGTAGGGATCAACCCCAACGGTGAGCAGTTCTTC CASSPPVGINPNGEQFF
- TRBJ1-1 TRBV10-3 - TGTGCCACCTCAGGAGGCGTTGGGACTGAAGCTTTCTTT CATSGGVGTEAFF
- TRBJ2-3 TRBV15 TRBD1 TGTGCCACCAGCATGTCGTTGGGACAGAGCACAGATACGCAGTATTTT CATSMSLGQSTDTQYF
- TRBJ2-5 TRBV10-1 TRBD2 TGCGCCAGCAGCGCCCGACTAGCGGAGACCCAGTACTTC CASSARLAETQYF
- TRBJ1-4 TRBV4-3 - TGCGCCAGCAGCCCATCGGGGAGGGTAGAAGAAAAACTGTTTTTT CASSPSGRVEEKLFF
- TRBJ1-1 TRBV14 TRBD1 TGTGCCAGCAGCCCTCGACGGGACAGGGGGCGCGGCACTGAAGCTTTCTTT CASSPRRDRGRGTEAFF
- TRBJ1-1 TRBV5-4 - TGTGCCAGCAGCTTGGGGATAGGGGTGGTGAACACTGAAGCTTTCTTT CASSLGIGVVNTEAFF
- TRBJ1-1 TRBV5-4 - TGTGCCAGCAGCTCCTACACTGAAGCTTTCTTT CASSSYTEAFF
- TRBJ2-3 TRBV10-2 - TGCGCCAGCAGTGAGTACCCTAGCACAGATACGCAGTATTTT CASSEYPSTDTQYF
- TRBJ2-6 TRBV5-6 - TGTGCCAGCACCGAGGGGCCCCCGGGGGCCAACGTCCTGACTTTC CASTEGPPGANVLTF
- TRBJ2-5 TRBV12-5 - TGTGCTAGTGGCGCCCCGGGCTCCGAAGAGACCCAGTACTTC CASGAPGSEETQYF
- TRBJ1-1 TRBV7-2 - TGTGCCAGCAGCTCCGGACAAATCACTGAAGCTTTCTTT CASSSGQITEAFF
few TRBJ2-3 TRBV4-1 - TGCGCCAGCAGCCATGCGGGCGAGGTGGCTACGCAGTATTTT CASSHAGEVATQYF
- TRBJ1-2 TRBV6-1 - TGTGCCAGCAGTGAAGGGGCCTATGGCTACACCTTC CASSEGAYGYTF
- TRBJ2-7 TRBV10-3 TRBD2 TGTGCCATCAGCGGGGGACTAGCGGTCTCCGGTGAGCAGTACTTC CAISGGLAVSGEQYF
once TRBJ1-5 TRBV7-8 TRBD1 TGTGCCAGCAGCTTAAGGTTCAGGGGGCAAGATCAGCCCCAGCATTTT CASSLRFRGQDQPQHF
- TRBJ2-6 TRBV28 - TGTGCCAGCAGTTTTGGGGGCCTGGGCGGGGCCAACGTCCTGACTTTC CASSFGGLGGANVLTF
- TRBJ2-1 TRBV5-1 - TGCGCCAGCAGCCATAGATCCCCCCCCAATGAGCAGTTCTTC CASSHRSPPNEQFF
once TRBJ2-3 TRBV6-6 - TGTGCCAGCAGTTACTTTGTAGATACGCAGTATTTT CASSYFVDTQYF
- TRBJ1-5 TRBV7-9 - TGTGCCAGCAGCTTAGGAATAGAAGGGAGCAATCAGCCCCAGCATTTT CASSLGIEGSNQPQHF
once TRBJ2-2 TRBV2 - TGTGCCAGCAGTGAACCCTCACAGGGACGAGGCGGGGAGCTGTTTTTT CASSEPSQGRGGELFF
- TRBJ2-7 TRBV5-1 TRBD2 TGCGCCAGTCACCTCGGGACTAACTCCTACGAGCAGTACTTC CASHLGTNSYEQYF
- TRBJ1-5 TRBV19 - TGTGCCAGTAGTAGCGCCAGCTTTTTCAATCAGCCCCAGCATTTT CASSSASFFNQPQHF
few TRBJ2-1 TRBV28 - TGTGCCAGCAGTTTGGAGTATCTTCCAGGGTTTGATGAGCAGTTCTTC CASSLEYLPGFDEQFF
- TRBJ1-4 TRBV5-1 TRBD1 TGCGCCAGCAGCTTGGCCGGGACAGGAGATGAAAAACTGTTTTTT CASSLAGTGDEKLFF
- TRBJ2-3 TRBV27 TRBD2 TGTGCCAGCAGGGTAGCGGGTCGGAAAGATACGCAGTATTTT CASRVAGRKDTQYF
- TRBJ1-2 TRBV14 - TGTGCCAGCAGCCAACGCCGGGGAGATGGCTACACCTTC CASSQRRGDGYTF
- TRBJ2-1 TRBV7-9 TRBD1 TGTGCCAGCAGCTCGACAGGGCCTGGTTACAATGAGCAGTTCTTC CASSSTGPGYNEQFF
once TRBJ2-5 TRBV4-3 - TGCGCCAGCAGCCAAGATGAGGGGGGGCCAGAGACCCAGTACTTC CASSQDEGGPETQYF
- TRBJ2-5 TRBV7-8 TRBD1 TGTGCCAGCAGCCGGGCCGGGACAGGGGAGGAGACCCAGTACTTC CASSRAGTGEETQYF
- TRBJ1-1 TRBV9 TRBD1 TGTGCCAGCAGCTCTGGGACAGGGCGGGCTTTCTTT CASSSGTGRAFF
- TRBJ2-7 TRBV2 - TGTGCCAGCAGTGAGCAGGTCGGTCCCCTTTACGAGCAGTACTTC CASSEQVGPLYEQYF
- TRBJ1-5 TRBV5-4 - TGTGCCAGCAGCTTGGCGAGGGGTCCCCAGCATTTT CASSLARGPQHF
- TRBJ2-2 TRBV10-1 - TGCGCCAGCAGTGGCCGGGATCTCACCGGGGAGCTGTTTTTT CASSGRDLTGELFF
- TRBJ2-5 TRBV19 - TGTGCCAGTAGTATTAGTGAGACCCAGTACTTC CASSISETQYF
- TRBJ2-2 TRBV6-6 - TGTGCCAGCACCCAGCGAGCCAACACCGGGGAGCTGTTTTTT CASTQRANTGELFF
once TRBJ1-6 TRBV7-9 TRBD1 TGTGCCAGCAGCCTCCGGGACAGGGCTGCTTCACCCCTCCACTTT CASSLRDRAASPLHF
- TRBJ1-1 TRBV5-1 TRBD1 TGCGCCAGCAGCTTGGGAGGGACAGGGATGAACACTGAAGCTTTCTTT CASSLGGTGMNTEAFF
few TRBJ2-7 TRBV28 - TGTGCCAGCAGGTGGGAGGACAGATCGGGGCAGTACTTC CASRWEDRSGQYF
once TRBJ2-2 TRBV7-2 - TGTGCCAGCAGCTTAGCTCTGGGCGCGAACACCGGGGAGCTGTTTTTT CASSLALGANTGELFF
- TRBJ2-7 TRBV5-1 - TGCGCCAGCAGCTTGGATGCTGGCGGACCCTCCGGGGAGCAGTACTTC CASSLDAGGPSGEQYF